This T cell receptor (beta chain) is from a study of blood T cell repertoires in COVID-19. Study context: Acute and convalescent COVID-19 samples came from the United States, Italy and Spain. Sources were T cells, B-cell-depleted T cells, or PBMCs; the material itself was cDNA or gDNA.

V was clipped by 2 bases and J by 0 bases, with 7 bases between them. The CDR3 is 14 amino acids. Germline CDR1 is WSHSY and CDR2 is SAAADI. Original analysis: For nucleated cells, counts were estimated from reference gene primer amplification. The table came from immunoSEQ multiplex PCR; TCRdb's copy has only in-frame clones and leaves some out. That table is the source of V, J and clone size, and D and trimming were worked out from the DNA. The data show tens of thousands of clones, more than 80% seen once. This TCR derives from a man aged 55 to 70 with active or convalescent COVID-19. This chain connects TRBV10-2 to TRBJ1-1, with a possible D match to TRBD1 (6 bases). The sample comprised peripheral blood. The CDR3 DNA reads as TGCGCCAGCAGTGAGCGGACAGTGAACACTGAAGCTTTCTTT. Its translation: CASSERTVNTEAFF.